The text below deals with one T cell receptor beta chain. The source of the sample is a study of blood T cell repertoires in COVID-19. Study context: Sites across the United States, Italy and Spain contributed samples from acute and convalescent COVID-19.

Participants, about 18 to 90 years old, spanned more than 20 US areas. Participant-reported clinical history was the basis for cohort assignment. Two consecutive negative NP/OP PCR tests, clearance, or resolved symptoms defined Cohort 3 recovery. V lost 11 bases to trimming and J lost 10 bases, with 20 bases between them. This CDR3 is 13 amino acids long. Germline CDR1 is KGHDR and CDR2 is SFDVKD. Here immunoSEQ multiplex PCR was the method, and the copy in TCRdb shows in-frame clones only, minus some. Of around 170,000 clones listed, 70% to 85% are singletons. The receptor's source is a man aged 45-60 years who had recovered from COVID-19. The V call is TRBV24-1, the J call TRBJ2-1, with D perhaps TRBD2 (6 bases). Sequenced sample: PBMCs or T cells enriched from blood (not recorded which). In DNA, the CDR3 is TGTGCCAGTAACACGGGGGTCGAGGGCGAGCAGTTCTTC. As protein: CASNTGVEGEQFF.